The next 14 T cell receptor beta chains were all read from a single sample in a study of T cell responses to AZD1222 COVID-19 vaccine. Here immunoSEQ multiplex PCR was the method, and the copy in TCRdb shows in-frame clones only, minus some. This repertoire shows 170,000 or so clones, just over 90% found once; its top ten account for approximately 2.9%. The sequences come from peripheral blood, collected on day 0 of AZD1222 vaccination. The source of these receptors is an adult in good health.

This chain connects TRBV3-1 (or the pseudogene TRBV3-2) to TRBJ1-4; 7 bases are a match to TRBD1. Trimming removed 0 bases from V and 8 bases from J; junction bases left unmatched: 6. The CDR3 spans 15 residues. Germline V lookup: CDR1 LGHDT, CDR2 YNNKEL (reference sequence). The CDR3 region is CASSQEDRVKEKLFF. The CDR3 nucleotides read TGTGCCAGCAGCCAAGAAGACAGGGTTAAGGAAAAACTGTTTTTT.

This clone was picked up one time. This sequence joins TRBV18 and TRBJ2-5; D is unclear. Looked up from germline, CDR1 is KGHSH and CDR2 is LQKENI. The CDR3 has 12 residues. Trimming took 6 bases from V and 7 from J, leaving 12 bases between them. DNA of the CDR3: TGTGCCAGCTCCCCGGACCCAGGGACCCAGTACTTC. It encodes CASSPDPGTQYF. The full variable domain, with the rest looked up from reference TRBV18 and TRBJ2-5, is NAGVMQNPRHLVRRRGQEARLRCSPMKGHSHVYWYRQLPEEGLKFMVYLQKENIIDESGMPKERFSAEFPKEGPSILRIQQVVRGDSAAYFCASSPDPGTQYFGPGTRLLVL.

V is TRBV6-5 and J is TRBJ1-4; 7 bases match TRBD1. This CDR3 region has 11 residues. CDR1 is MNHEY and CDR2 is SVGAGI in the germline V gene. V shed 6 bases, J shed 10 bases, and the junction held 2 bases outside the gene matches. This CDR3 reads CASSQGVKLFF. As DNA, the CDR3 is TGTGCCAGCAGCCAGGGGGTAAAACTGTTTTTT.

The rearrangement joins TRBV28 to TRBJ2-5; 8 bases line up with TRBD2. V dropped 5 bases and J dropped 2; count of bases not matched to a gene: 1. The CDR3 length is 13 residues. Germline CDR1 MDHEN, CDR2 SYDVKM. Written as DNA, the CDR3 is TGTGCCAGCAGTAGCGGGGGACAAGAGACCCAGTACTTC. It yields the protein CASSSGGQETQYF.

The V call is TRBV5-8, the J call TRBJ2-5; 9 bases match TRBD2. Trimming took 0 bases from V and 1 from J; bases not matched to a gene: 4. Germline loops: CDR1 SGHTS, CDR2 YDEGEE. The CDR3 length is 16 residues. The CDR3 DNA reads as TGTGCCAGCAGCTTGGGGCTAGCGGGGAGCCAAGAGACCCAGTACTTC. It encodes CASSLGLAGSQETQYF.

This chain links TRBV7-8 with TRBJ2-4; D remains unclear. V lost 0 bases to trimming and J lost 5 bases, with 5 bases between them. Germline V gene lookup returns CDR1 SGHVS and CDR2 FQNEAQ. The CDR3 has 13 residues. CDR3: CASSLALENIQYF. The DNA of the CDR3 is TGTGCCAGCAGCTTAGCGTTGGAAAACATTCAGTACTTC. Using reference TRBV7-8 and TRBJ2-4 for the parts outside the CDR3, the full variable domain is GAGVSQSPRYKVAKRGQDVALRCDPISGHVSLFWYQQALGQGPEFLTYFQNEAQLDKSGLPSDRFFAERPEGSVSTLKIQRTQQEDSAVYLCASSLALENIQYFGAGTRLSVL.

This clone occurred once. The V call is TRBV7-2, the J call TRBJ1-5, with TRBD1 matching over 8 bases. Germline assignment: CDR1 SGHTA and CDR2 FQGNSA. CDR3 length equals 16 residues. The J segment lost 6 bases and the V segment lost 2 bases, leaving 9 bases of the junction unmatched. This CDR3 reads CASSLNQGAVGQPQHF. Written as DNA, the CDR3 is TGTGCCAGCAGCTTAAACCAGGGGGCGGTAGGTCAGCCCCAGCATTTT.

The rearrangement links TRBV30 to TRBJ1-2; D is possibly TRBD1 (5 bases). The CDR3 contains 12 residues. CDR1 is GTSNPN, CDR2 SVGIG, per germline (reference sequence). V lost 2 bases and J lost 7, with 11 bases in between. The CDR3 bases are TGTGCCTGGAGTCGACCAGGGACTGGCTACACCTTC. It encodes CAWSRPGTGYTF.

The chain uses TRBV14 and TRBJ2-3; D is uncertain. Per germline, CDR1 SGHDN and CDR2 FVKESK. The ends were cut back, 4 bases at V and 3 bases at J, with 17 bases in the middle. CDR3 length: 16 residues. The CDR3 DNA sequence: TGTGCCAGCAGCCTCCACTTAGATTACTATACAGATACGCAGTATTTT. Its translation is CASSLHLDYYTDTQYF.

V gene TRBV4-1 combines with J gene TRBJ1-4; TRBD1 matches 11 bases. The CDR3 consists of 15 residues. CDR1 is MGHRA and CDR2 is YSYEKL in the germline V gene. V dropped 1 base and J dropped 8; count of bases not matched to a gene: 3. This chain's CDR3 is CASSQGRTGGEKLFF. For the CDR3, the DNA is TGCGCCAGCAGCCAAGGGAGGACAGGGGGCGAAAAACTGTTTTTT.

The chain combines TRBV7-8 with TRBJ2-7; TRBD2 agrees at 8 bases. CDR3 length: 14 residues. Trimming removed 5 bases from V and 3 bases from J; junction bases left unmatched: 6. Germline assignment: CDR1 SGHVS and CDR2 FQNEAQ. The CDR3 spells CASSPSGGGYEQYF. The CDR3 DNA follows: TGTGCCAGCAGCCCCTCGGGGGGGGGCTACGAGCAGTACTTC. The full variable domain, rest sourced from reference TRBV7-8 and TRBJ2-7, is GAGVSQSPRYKVAKRGQDVALRCDPISGHVSLFWYQQALGQGPEFLTYFQNEAQLDKSGLPSDRFFAERPEGSVSTLKIQRTQQEDSAVYLCASSPSGGGYEQYFGPGTRLTVT.

The V call is TRBV15, the J call TRBJ2-7; D is perhaps TRBD2 (6 bases). CDR3 length: 13 amino acids. Germline values: CDR1 LNHNV, CDR2 YYDKDF (reference sequence). V shed 0 bases and J shed 4 bases, with 7 bases lying between them. The CDR3 DNA reads TGTGCCACCAGCAGAGATGGGGGGTACGAGCAGTACTTC. It is translated as CATSRDGGYEQYF. The full variable domain, in which reference TRBV15 and TRBJ2-7 provide the parts outside the CDR3, is DAMVIQNPRYQVTQFGKPVTLSCSQTLNHNVMYWYQQKSSQAPKLLFHYYDKDFNNEADTPDNFQSRRPNTSFCFLDIRSPGLGDTAMYLCATSRDGGYEQYFGPGTRLTVT.

J is TRBJ2-7 and V is TRBV3-1 (or the pseudogene TRBV3-2); D ambiguous. The CDR3 has 11 amino acids. Per germline, CDR1 LGHDT and CDR2 YNNKEL (reference sequence). V was trimmed by 5 bases and J by 7 bases, leaving 9 bases between them. The CDR3 region has the DNA TGTGCCAGCAGCTCCACGGGTGAGCAGTACTTC. Residues: CASSSTGEQYF.

The chain carries TRBV7-2 and TRBJ2-5; D is perhaps TRBD1 (6 bases). The length of the CDR3 is 14 residues. The germline V gene has CDR1 SGHTA and CDR2 FQGNSA. With 2 bases removed from V and 4 bases from J, the gap between germline ends came to 11 bases. The CDR3: CASSLLGTRETQYF. The CDR3 DNA is TGTGCCAGCAGCTTACTTGGGACACGAGAGACCCAGTACTTC.